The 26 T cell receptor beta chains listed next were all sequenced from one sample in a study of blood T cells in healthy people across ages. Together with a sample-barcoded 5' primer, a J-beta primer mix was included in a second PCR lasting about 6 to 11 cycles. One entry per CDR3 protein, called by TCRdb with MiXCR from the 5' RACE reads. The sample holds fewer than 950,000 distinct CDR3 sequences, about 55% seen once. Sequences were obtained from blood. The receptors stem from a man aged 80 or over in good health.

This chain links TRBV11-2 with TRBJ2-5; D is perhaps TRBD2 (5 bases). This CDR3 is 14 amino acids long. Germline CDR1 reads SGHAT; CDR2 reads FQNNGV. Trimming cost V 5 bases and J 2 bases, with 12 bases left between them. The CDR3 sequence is CASSEIREQETQYF. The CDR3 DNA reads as TGTGCCAGCAGCGAAATCCGGGAACAAGAGACCCAGTACTTC. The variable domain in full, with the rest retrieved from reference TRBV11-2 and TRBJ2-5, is EAGVAQSPRYKIIEKRQSVAFWCNPISGHATLYWYQQILGQGPKLLIQFQNNGVVDDSQLPKDRFSAERLKGVDSTLKIQPAKLEDSAVYLCASSEIREQETQYFGPGTRLLVL.

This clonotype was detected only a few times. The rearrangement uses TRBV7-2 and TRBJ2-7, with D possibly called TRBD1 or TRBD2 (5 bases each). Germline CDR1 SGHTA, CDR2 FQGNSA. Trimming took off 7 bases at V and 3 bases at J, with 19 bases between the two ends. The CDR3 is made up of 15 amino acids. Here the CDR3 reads CASTPGSDRVYEQYF. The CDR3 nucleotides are TGTGCCAGCACCCCGGGTAGCGACAGAGTCTACGAGCAGTACTTC.

The CDR3: CASSQPGTSESSYEQYF. DNA for the CDR3: TGCGCCAGCAGCCAACCCGGGACTAGCGAAAGCTCCTACGAGCAGTACTTC. V is TRBV4-1 and J is TRBJ2-7; TRBD2 aligns across 10 bases. This CDR3 region has 17 residues. J gave up 0 bases and V 2 bases, and 7 bases lay outside the gene matches. Looked up from germline, CDR1 is MGHRA and CDR2 is YSYEKL.

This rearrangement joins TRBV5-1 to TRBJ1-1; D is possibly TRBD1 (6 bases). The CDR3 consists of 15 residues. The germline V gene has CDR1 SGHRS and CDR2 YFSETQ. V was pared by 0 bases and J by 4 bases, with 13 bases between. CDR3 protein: CASSLEGRGTTEAFF. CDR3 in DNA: TGCGCCAGCAGCTTGGAGGGCAGGGGAACCACTGAAGCTTTCTTT.

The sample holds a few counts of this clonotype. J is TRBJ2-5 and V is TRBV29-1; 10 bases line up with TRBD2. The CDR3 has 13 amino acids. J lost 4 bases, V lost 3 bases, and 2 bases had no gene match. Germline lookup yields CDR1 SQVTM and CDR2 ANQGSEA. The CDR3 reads CSVDASGRETQYF. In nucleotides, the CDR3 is TGCAGCGTTGACGCTAGCGGGAGAGAGACCCAGTACTTC.

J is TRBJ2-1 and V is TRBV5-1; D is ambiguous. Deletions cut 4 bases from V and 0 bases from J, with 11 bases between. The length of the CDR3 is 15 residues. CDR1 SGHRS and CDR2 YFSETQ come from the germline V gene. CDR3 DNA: TGCGCCAGCAGCGCCGGGTGGGGCTCCTACAATGAGCAGTTCTTC. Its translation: CASSAGWGSYNEQFF.

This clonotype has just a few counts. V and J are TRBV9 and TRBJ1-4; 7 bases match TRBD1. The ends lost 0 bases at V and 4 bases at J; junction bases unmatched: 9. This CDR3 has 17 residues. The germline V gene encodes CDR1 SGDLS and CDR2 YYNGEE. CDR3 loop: CASSVGPGQTNNEKLFF. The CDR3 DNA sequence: TGTGCCAGCAGCGTAGGTCCGGGACAGACAAATAATGAAAAACTGTTTTTT.

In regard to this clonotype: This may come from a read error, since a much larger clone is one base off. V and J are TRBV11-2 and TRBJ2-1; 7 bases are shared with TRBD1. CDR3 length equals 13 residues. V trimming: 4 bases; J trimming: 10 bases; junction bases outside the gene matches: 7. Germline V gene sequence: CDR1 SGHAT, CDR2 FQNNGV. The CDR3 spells CASSCGTAGEQFF. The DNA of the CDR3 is TGTGCCAGCAGCTGTGGGACAGCCGGCGAGCAGTTCTTC.

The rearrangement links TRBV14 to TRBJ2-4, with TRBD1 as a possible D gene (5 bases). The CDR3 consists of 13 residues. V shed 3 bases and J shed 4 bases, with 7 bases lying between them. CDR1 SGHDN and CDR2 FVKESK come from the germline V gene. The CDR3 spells CASSHGQKNIQYF. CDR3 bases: TGTGCCAGCAGCCACGGACAAAAAAACATTCAGTACTTC.

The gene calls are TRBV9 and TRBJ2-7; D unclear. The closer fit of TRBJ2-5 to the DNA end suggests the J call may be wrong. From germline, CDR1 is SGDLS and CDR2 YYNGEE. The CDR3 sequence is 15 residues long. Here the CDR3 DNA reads TGTGCCAGCAGCGTTATCGGTGCGCCCCAAGAGACCCAGTACTTC. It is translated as CASSVIGAPQETQYF.

CDR3 sequence: CASRARREETQYF. In nucleotides, the CDR3 is TGTGCCAGCCGGGCAAGGAGGGAAGAGACCCAGTACTTC. The chain uses TRBV6-5 and TRBJ2-5; D is possibly TRBD2 (6 bases). CDR3 length: 13 residues. Germline CDR1 MNHEY, CDR2 SVGAGI. The germline V and J ends were trimmed by 8 bases and 3 bases, with 13 bases remaining between them.

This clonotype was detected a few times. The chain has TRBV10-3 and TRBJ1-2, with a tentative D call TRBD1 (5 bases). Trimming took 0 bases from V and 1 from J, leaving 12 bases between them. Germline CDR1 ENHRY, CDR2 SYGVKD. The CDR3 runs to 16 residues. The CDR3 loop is CAISESRARNNYGYTF. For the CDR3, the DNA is TGTGCCATCAGTGAGTCCAGGGCACGGAATAACTATGGCTACACCTTC.

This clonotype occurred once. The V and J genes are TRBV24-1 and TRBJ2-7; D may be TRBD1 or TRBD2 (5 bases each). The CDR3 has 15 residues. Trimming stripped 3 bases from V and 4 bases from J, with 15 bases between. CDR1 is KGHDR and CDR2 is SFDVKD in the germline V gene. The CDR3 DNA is TGTGCCACCAGTGATCCCGGGACGTCAGCATACGAGCAGTACTTC. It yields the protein CATSDPGTSAYEQYF.

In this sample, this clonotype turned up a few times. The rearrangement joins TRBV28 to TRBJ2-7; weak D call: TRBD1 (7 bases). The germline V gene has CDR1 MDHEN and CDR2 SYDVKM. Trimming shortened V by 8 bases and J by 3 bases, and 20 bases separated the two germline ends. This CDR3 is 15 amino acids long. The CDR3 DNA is TGTGCCAGCTCCCAGGTCGGGGGACAGAACTACGAGCAGTACTTC. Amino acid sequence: CASSQVGGQNYEQYF.

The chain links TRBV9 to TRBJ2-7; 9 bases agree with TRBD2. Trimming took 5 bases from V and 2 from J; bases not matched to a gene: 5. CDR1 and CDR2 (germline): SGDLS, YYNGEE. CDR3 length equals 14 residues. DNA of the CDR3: TGTGCCAGCAGTATAGCGGGAGCGACCTACGAGCAGTACTTC. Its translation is CASSIAGATYEQYF. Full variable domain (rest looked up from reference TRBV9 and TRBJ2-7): DSGVTQTPKHLITATGQRVTLRCSPRSGDLSVYWYQQSLDQGLQFLIQYYNGEERAKGNILERFSAQQFPDLHSELNLSSLELGDSALYFCASSIAGATYEQYFGPGTRLTVT.

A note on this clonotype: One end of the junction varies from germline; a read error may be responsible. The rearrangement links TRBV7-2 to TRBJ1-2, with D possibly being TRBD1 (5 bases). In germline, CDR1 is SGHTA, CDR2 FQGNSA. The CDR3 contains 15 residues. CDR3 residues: CASSPDSEPNYGCTF. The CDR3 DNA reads TGTGCCAGCAGCCCCGACAGTGAGCCTAACTATGGCTGCACCTTC. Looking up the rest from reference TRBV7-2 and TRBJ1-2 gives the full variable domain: GAGVSQSPSNKVTEKGKDVELRCDPISGHTALYWYRQSLGQGLEFLIYFQGNSAPDKSGLPSDRFSAERTGGSVSTLTIQRTQQEDSAVYLCASSPDSEPNYGCTFGSGTRLTVV.

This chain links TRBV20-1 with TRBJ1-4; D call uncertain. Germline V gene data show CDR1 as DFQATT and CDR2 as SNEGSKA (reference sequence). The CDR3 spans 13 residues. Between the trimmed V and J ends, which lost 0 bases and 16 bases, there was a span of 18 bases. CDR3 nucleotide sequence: TGCAGTGCTAGAGAAGGATTTGGCCCTGCTCCGTTTTTT. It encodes CSAREGFGPAPFF.

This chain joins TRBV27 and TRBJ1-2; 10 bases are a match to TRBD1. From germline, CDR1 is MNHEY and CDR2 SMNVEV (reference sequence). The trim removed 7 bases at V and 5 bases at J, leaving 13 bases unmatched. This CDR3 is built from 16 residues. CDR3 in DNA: TGTGCCAGCACCGTTTACAATGACAGGGGGCTGTATGGCTACACCTTC. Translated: CASTVYNDRGLYGYTF.

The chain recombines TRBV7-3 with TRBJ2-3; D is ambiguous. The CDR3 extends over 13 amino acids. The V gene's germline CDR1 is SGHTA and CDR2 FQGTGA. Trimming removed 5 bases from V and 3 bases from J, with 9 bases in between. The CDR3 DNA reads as TGTGCCAGCAGCCAACAAGCTACAGATACGCAGTATTTT. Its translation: CASSQQATDTQYF.

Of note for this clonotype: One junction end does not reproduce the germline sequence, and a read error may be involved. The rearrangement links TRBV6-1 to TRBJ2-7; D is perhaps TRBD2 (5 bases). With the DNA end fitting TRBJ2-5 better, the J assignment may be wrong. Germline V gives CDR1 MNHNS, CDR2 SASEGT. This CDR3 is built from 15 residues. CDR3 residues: CAGSENGAAQETQYF. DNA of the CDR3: TGTGCCGGCAGTGAAAATGGAGCGGCCCAAGAGACCCAGTACTTC.

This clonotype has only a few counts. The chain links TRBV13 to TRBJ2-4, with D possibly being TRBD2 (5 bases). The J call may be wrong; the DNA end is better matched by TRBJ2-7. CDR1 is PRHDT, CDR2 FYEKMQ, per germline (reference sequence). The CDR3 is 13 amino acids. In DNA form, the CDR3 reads TGTGCCAGCAGCTTTGCGGGCTACTACGAGCAGTACTTC. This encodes CASSFAGYYEQYF.

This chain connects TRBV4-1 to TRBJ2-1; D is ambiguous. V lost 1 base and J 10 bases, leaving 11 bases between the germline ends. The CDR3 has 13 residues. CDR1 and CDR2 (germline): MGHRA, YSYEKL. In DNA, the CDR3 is TGCGCCAGCAGCCAAGTCGAGGCCTACGAGCAGTTCTTC. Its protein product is CASSQVEAYEQFF.

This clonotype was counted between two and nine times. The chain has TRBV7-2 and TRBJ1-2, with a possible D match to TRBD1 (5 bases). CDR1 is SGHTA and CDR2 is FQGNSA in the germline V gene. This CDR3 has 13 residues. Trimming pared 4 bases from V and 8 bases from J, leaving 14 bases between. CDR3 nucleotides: TGTGCCAGCAGCTCGGGACCGTCGGTGGGCTACACCTTC. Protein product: CASSSGPSVGYTF.

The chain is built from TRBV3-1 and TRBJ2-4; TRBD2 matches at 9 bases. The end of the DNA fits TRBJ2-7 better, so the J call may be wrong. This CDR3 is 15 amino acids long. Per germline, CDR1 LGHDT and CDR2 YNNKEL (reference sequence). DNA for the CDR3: TGTGCCAGCAGCCCAATGACTAGCGGATCCTACGAGCAGTACTTC. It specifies CASSPMTSGSYEQYF.

The CDR3 nucleotides are TGCAGCGCGGACAGGGGGCGAGAGACCCAGTTCTTC. Protein product: CSADRGRETQFF. This rearrangement joins TRBV29-1 to TRBJ2-1, with TRBD1 matching over 11 bases. The junction had 9 bases not matched to a gene; V was cut back by 7 bases and J by 13 bases. This CDR3 comprises 12 residues. Per germline, CDR1 SQVTM and CDR2 ANQGSEA.

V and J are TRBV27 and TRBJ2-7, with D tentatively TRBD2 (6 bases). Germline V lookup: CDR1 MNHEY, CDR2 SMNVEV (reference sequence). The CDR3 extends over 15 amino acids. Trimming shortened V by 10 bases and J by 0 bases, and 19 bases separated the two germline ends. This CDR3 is CAIPGLPPSSYEQYF. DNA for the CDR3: TGTGCCATCCCGGGACTTCCCCCCAGCTCCTACGAGCAGTACTTC.